This TCR beta chain was found in a study of shared clonotypes between healthy human individuals. Notes on the study in general: Memory subsets generally showed smaller estimated richness than naive subsets did. Clonotype sharing across a few donors was observed for around 4.5% of naive CD4 clonotypes.

CD45RO-negative cells were positively selected for CCR7, leaving out terminally differentiated effector memory CD45RA+ cells. Donors included only healthy HIV-negative adults lacking recent acute infections or vaccinations. CDR1 and CDR2 (germline): SEHNR, FQNEAQ (reference sequence). The CDR3 sequence is 15 residues long. V lost 5 bases and J lost 2; bases outside the gene matches: 9. Sequencing was performed with immunoSEQ multiplex PCR; in TCRdb, only in-frame clones are kept and a portion is missing. The repertoire includes roughly 2 million clones, roughly 94% of them detected once, and roughly 1% sits in the top ten. With regard to this clone: Its antigen is as yet unknown.

The sample taken for sequencing was naive CD8+ T cells sorted from blood. The source is a man aged 18 to 30 in good health. The chain is built from TRBV7-9 and TRBJ2-7, with TRBD2 matching 7 bases. The CDR3 reads CASSQIRGVTYEQYF. DNA of the CDR3: TGTGCCAGCAGCCAAATCCGGGGGGTAACCTACGAGCAGTACTTC.